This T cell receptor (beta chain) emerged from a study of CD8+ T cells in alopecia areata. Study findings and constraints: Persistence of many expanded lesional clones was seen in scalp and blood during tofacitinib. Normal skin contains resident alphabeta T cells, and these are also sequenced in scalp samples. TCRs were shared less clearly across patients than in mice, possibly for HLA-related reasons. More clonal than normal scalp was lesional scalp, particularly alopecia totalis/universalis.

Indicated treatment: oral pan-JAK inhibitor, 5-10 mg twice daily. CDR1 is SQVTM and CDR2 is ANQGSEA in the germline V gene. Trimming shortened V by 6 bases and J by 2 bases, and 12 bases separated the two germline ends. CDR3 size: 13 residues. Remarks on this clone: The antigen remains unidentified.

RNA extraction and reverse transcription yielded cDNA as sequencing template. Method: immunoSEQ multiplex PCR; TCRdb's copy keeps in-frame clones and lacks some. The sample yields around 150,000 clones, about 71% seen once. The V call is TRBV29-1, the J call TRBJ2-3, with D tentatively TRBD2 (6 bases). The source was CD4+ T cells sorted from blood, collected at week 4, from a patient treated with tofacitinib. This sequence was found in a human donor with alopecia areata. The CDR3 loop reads CSVAGPATDTQYF. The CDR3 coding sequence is TGCAGCGTAGCGGGTCCGGCCACAGATACGCAGTATTTT.